Listed here are 29 T cell receptor beta chains from one sample, sequenced in a study of patients and donors after allogeneic stem cell transplantation. MiXCR was run by TCRdb on the RT-PCR reads, yielding one entry per CDR3 protein. The sample has about 160,000 distinct CDR3 sequences, roughly 31% seen once. Sequencing input: blood, either unsorted or a sorted T cell fraction (not recorded which). The receptors shown here come from a human donor who was either an allogeneic HSCT recipient or a stem cell or donor lymphocyte infusion donor (not recorded which). It is not recorded whose cells these are; they may come from a transplant donor.

Only a few counts were recorded for this clonotype. The rearrangement links TRBV7-2 to TRBJ1-5; 9 nucleotides agree with TRBD1. The trim removed 5 bases at V and 5 bases at J, leaving 7 bases unmatched. This CDR3 is built from 15 residues. Germline V gene sequence: CDR1 SGHTA, CDR2 FQGNSA. DNA of the CDR3: TGTGCCAGCAGCCTTGACAGGGGGGGTTATCAGCCCCAGCATTTT. Protein sequence: CASSLDRGGYQPQHF.

Comments on this clonotype: This could be a read error, since a much larger clone is one nucleotide away. This chain links TRBV6-5 with TRBJ2-7, with no clear D. The CDR3 covers 13 residues. The germline V gene has CDR1 MNHEY and CDR2 SVGAGI. This CDR3 reads CDSSLGPLYEQYF. The CDR3 DNA reads TGTGACAGCAGTTTGGGCCCGCTCTACGAGCAGTACTTC.

This clonotype was recorded a few times. The V gene is TRBV4-3, the J gene TRBJ1-6; D is perhaps TRBD1 (5 bases). Germline CDR1 is LGHNA and CDR2 is YSLEER. CDR3 length: 17 residues. V was cut by 4 bases and J by 4 bases, with 17 bases left in between. The CDR3 protein is CASSPEGGTPYNSPLHF. For the CDR3, the DNA is TGCGCCAGCAGCCCCGAAGGTGGGACGCCATATAATTCACCCCTCCACTTT.

In this sample, this clonotype turned up a few times. The rearrangement links TRBV6-1 to TRBJ2-1; tentatively, D is TRBD1 (6 bases). Germline values: CDR1 MNHNS, CDR2 SASEGT. The CDR3 length is 14 residues. The V and J ends lost 2 bases and 8 bases respectively, with 13 bases between them. The CDR3 loop is CASSESQGLYEQFF. CDR3 nucleotides: TGTGCCAGCAGTGAAAGCCAGGGGTTGTATGAGCAGTTCTTC.

The chain is built from TRBV24-1 and TRBJ2-3; TRBD2 is a possible D gene (5 bases). Germline V lookup: CDR1 KGHDR, CDR2 SFDVKD. V was trimmed by 4 bases and J by 2 bases, leaving 15 bases between them. The CDR3 spans 16 residues. CDR3: CATSEASNSYTDTQYF. The CDR3 region has the DNA TGTGCCACCAGTGAGGCTAGCAACTCGTACACAGATACGCAGTATTTT.

Many counts were recorded for this clonotype. The V and J genes are TRBV7-2 and TRBJ1-4, with D possibly matching TRBD1 (5 bases). The CDR3 is 14 residues long. Germline loops: CDR1 SGHTA, CDR2 FQGNSA. Trimming shortened V by 5 bases and J by 4 bases, and 11 bases separated the two germline ends. The CDR3 DNA follows: TGTGCCAGCAGCCAGGGCGGAAGTAATGAAAAACTGTTTTTT. Protein product: CASSQGGSNEKLFF.

This chain joins TRBV7-8 and TRBJ1-4; D is unclear. V was pared by 1 base and J by 10 bases, with 19 bases between. This CDR3 is 16 amino acids long. Germline V lookup: CDR1 SGHVS, CDR2 FQNEAQ. Here the CDR3 reads CASSLGQAWTPGKLFF. The CDR3, as DNA: TGTGCCAGCAGCTTAGGCCAGGCCTGGACTCCCGGAAAACTGTTTTTT.

Details on this clonotype: A much larger clone differs by one base, so this may be a read error. The chain couples TRBV6-5 to TRBJ1-5, with a tentative D call TRBD1 (5 bases). The V gene's germline CDR1 is MNHEY and CDR2 SVGAGI. Trimming left V 6 bases short and J 7 bases short, with 13 bases between. The CDR3 contains 13 residues. CDR3 in amino acids: CASRGGGTQPQHF. The DNA of the CDR3 is TGTGCCAGCAGGGGTGGGGGTACCCAGCCCCAGCATTTT.

The V call is TRBV7-6, the J call TRBJ1-3, with D possibly matching TRBD1 (5 bases). CDR1 is SGHVS, CDR2 FNYEAQ, per germline. There are 17 residues in the CDR3. The V end lost 3 bases, the J end lost 7 bases, and 22 bases lay between the germline ends. The CDR3 is CASSLSSTDLVGNTIYF. As DNA, the CDR3 is TGTGCCAGCAGCTTGTCATCGACAGACCTCGTTGGGAACACCATATATTTT.

This clonotype was seen repeatedly, ten times or more. J is TRBJ1-1 and V is TRBV25-1; D is unclear. The CDR3 is 13 amino acids. CDR1 MGHDK and CDR2 SYGVNS come from the germline V gene. V shed 3 bases and J shed 7 bases, with 12 bases lying between them. In DNA form, the CDR3 reads TGTGCCAGCAGTGATCTTTGGGCGGTTGAAGCTTTCTTT. Translation: CASSDLWAVEAFF.

The V and J genes are TRBV6-5 and TRBJ1-6; 7 bases map to TRBD1. The CDR3 spans 14 residues. J gave up 2 bases and V 6 bases, and 1 base lay outside the gene matches. The germline CDR1 and CDR2 sequences are MNHEY and SVGAGI. The CDR3 DNA sequence: TGTGCCAGCAGGGGGACAGCCTATAATTCACCCCTCCACTTT. Residues: CASRGTAYNSPLHF.

V usage is TRBV12-3 or TRBV12-4 and J usage is TRBJ2-5, with TRBD2 as a possible D gene (6 bases). Trimming took off 5 bases at V and 4 bases at J, with 14 bases between the two ends. The CDR3 has 14 amino acids. CDR3 DNA: TGTGCCAGCAGTCACCCTCCGGGAGTAGAGACCCAGTACTTC. As protein: CASSHPPGVETQYF.

The chain links TRBV20-1 to TRBJ2-7, with D unresolved. Germline assignment: CDR1 DFQATT and CDR2 SNEGSKA (reference sequence). CDR3 size: 13 residues. V was shortened by 7 bases and J by 2 bases, with 15 bases between the two germline ends. The CDR3 spells CSVSGPPTYEQYF. The CDR3 region has the DNA TGCAGTGTCTCGGGCCCCCCCACCTACGAGCAGTACTTC.

V is TRBV6-5 and J is TRBJ2-1; D gene unclear. Trimming pared 5 bases from V and 0 bases from J, leaving 11 bases between. The CDR3 has 15 residues. Germline loops: CDR1 MNHEY, CDR2 SVGAGI. The CDR3 is CASSTNIASYNEQFF. As DNA, the CDR3 is TGTGCCAGCAGTACAAACATAGCCTCCTACAATGAGCAGTTCTTC.

The J gene is TRBJ2-5, the V gene TRBV5-4, with D maybe TRBD2 (5 bases). V was cut by 0 bases and J by 2 bases, with 8 bases left in between. The CDR3 totals 14 residues. CDR1 SGHNT and CDR2 YYREEE come from the germline V gene (reference sequence). The CDR3 loop reads CASSLERAQETQYF. The CDR3 DNA reads as TGTGCCAGCAGCTTGGAGAGGGCGCAAGAGACCCAGTACTTC.

This clonotype has a handful of counts. This rearrangement joins TRBV5-1 to TRBJ1-1; 9 nucleotides align to TRBD1. The CDR3 runs to 15 residues. The V and J ends lost 4 bases and 5 bases, in that order; junction bases with no gene match: 9. The V gene's germline CDR1 is SGHRS and CDR2 YFSETQ. CDR3 loop: CASSVTGTGYTEAFF. In nucleotides, the CDR3 is TGCGCCAGCAGCGTCACCGGGACAGGGTATACTGAAGCTTTCTTT.

V usage is TRBV6-6 and J usage is TRBJ1-1; TRBD1 matches 8 bases. Germline values: CDR1 MNHNY, CDR2 SVGAGI (reference sequence). Germline trimming cut 10 bases from V and 0 bases from J; bases unmatched to any gene: 7. The CDR3 has 14 amino acids. The CDR3 region is CATDRGRVNTEAFF. In DNA form, the CDR3 reads TGTGCCACCGACAGGGGAAGGGTGAACACTGAAGCTTTCTTT.

This clonotype was observed a few times. The gene calls are TRBV12-3 or TRBV12-4 and TRBJ2-1; D ambiguous. The length of the CDR3 is 13 residues. V was clipped by 7 bases and J by 9 bases, with 16 bases between them. CDR3 sequence: CASTRRAKGEQFF. CDR3 in DNA: TGTGCCAGCACCCGGCGAGCCAAGGGTGAGCAGTTCTTC.

Only one count was recorded for this clonotype. The gene calls are TRBV18 and TRBJ2-7; no firm D call. V shed 0 bases and J shed 0 bases, with 6 bases lying between them. Germline-derived CDR1 and CDR2 are KGHSH and LQKENI. The CDR3 consists of 14 residues. CDR3 in amino acids: CASSPPASSYEQYF. In nucleotides, the CDR3 is TGTGCCAGCTCACCACCGGCTAGCTCCTACGAGCAGTACTTC.

Only one count was recorded for this clonotype. The V gene is TRBV12-3 or TRBV12-4, the J gene TRBJ2-1; a weak D match, TRBD2 (5 bases). The CDR3 has 12 residues. Trimming left V 2 bases short and J 12 bases short, with 11 bases between. The CDR3 region is CASSLSGVGQFF. CDR3 DNA sequence: TGTGCCAGCAGTTTAAGCGGAGTCGGGCAGTTCTTC.

This clonotype has a count of ten or more. The genes are TRBV24-1 and TRBJ1-5, with D perhaps TRBD1 (5 bases). The ends were cut back, 9 bases at V and 7 bases at J, with 18 bases in the middle. Germline V gene sequence: CDR1 KGHDR, CDR2 SFDVKD. This CDR3 comprises 14 residues. The CDR3 here is CATVRDGSGQPQHF. The DNA of the CDR3 is TGTGCCACCGTGCGGGACGGATCAGGGCAGCCCCAGCATTTT.

This clonotype was detected only a few times. The chain has TRBV9 and TRBJ1-5, with D unresolved. With 2 bases removed from V and 0 bases from J, the gap between germline ends came to 6 bases. The CDR3 is made up of 14 amino acids. Germline V gives CDR1 SGDLS, CDR2 YYNGEE. CDR3 DNA sequence: TGTGCCAGCAGCGTGGATGCTAGCAATCAGCCCCAGCATTTT. It encodes CASSVDASNQPQHF.

This clonotype was recorded only once. The chain has TRBV5-5 and TRBJ2-3; 7 nucleotides line up with TRBD2. This CDR3 has 14 amino acids. Germline trimming cut 5 bases from V and 6 bases from J; bases unmatched to any gene: 9. Per germline, CDR1 SGHKS and CDR2 YYEKEE (reference sequence). This CDR3 is CASRWERESDTQYF. CDR3 coding DNA: TGTGCCAGCAGGTGGGAGCGGGAATCGGATACGCAGTATTTT.

The sample holds many counts of this clonotype. The chain is built from TRBV20-1 and TRBJ1-5; 9 positions match TRBD1. Germline V CDR1 and CDR2: DFQATT, SNEGSKA (reference sequence). This CDR3 region has 15 residues. The J segment lost 2 bases and the V segment lost 6 bases, leaving 8 bases of the junction unmatched. In nucleotides, the CDR3 is TGCAGTGCCAGAAAGGACAGGGGCGGCAATCAGCCCCAGCATTTT. Translating it yields CSARKDRGGNQPQHF.

The rearrangement uses TRBV27 and TRBJ2-1, with D perhaps assigned TRBD1 or TRBD2 (5 bases each). The V and J ends lost 5 bases and 2 bases respectively, with 10 bases between them. CDR1 and CDR2 from the germline V gene are MNHEY and SMNVEV (reference sequence). This CDR3 has 14 amino acids. CDR3 in amino acids: CASSNPGPYNEQFF. CDR3 coding DNA: TGTGCCAGCAGTAATCCGGGACCCTACAATGAGCAGTTCTTC.

This clonotype was detected only a few times. The chain links TRBV6-5 to TRBJ2-5; 8 bases map to TRBD2. The CDR3 runs to 15 residues. J lost 5 bases, V lost 8 bases, and 13 bases had no gene match. Germline CDR1 reads MNHEY; CDR2 reads SVGAGI. DNA of the CDR3: TGTGCCAGCGGATTACGAGCGGGAGTTGACGAGACCCAGTACTTC. This encodes CASGLRAGVDETQYF.

Many counts were recorded for this clonotype. The CDR3 here is CASSPGVDNSPLHF. In nucleotides, the CDR3 is TGTGCCAGCAGCCCCGGGGTAGATAATTCACCCCTCCACTTT. This rearrangement joins TRBV27 to TRBJ1-6; D is undetermined. Germline CDR1 is MNHEY and CDR2 is SMNVEV (reference sequence). V was clipped by 6 bases and J by 5 bases, with 11 bases between them. CDR3 length equals 14 residues.

V and J are TRBV7-9 and TRBJ1-5; tentative D call: TRBD1 (6 bases). The CDR3 spans 15 residues. V lost 5 bases and J lost 3, with 14 bases in between. The germline V gene has CDR1 SEHNR and CDR2 FQNEAQ (reference sequence). CDR3 region: CASSPGTPVNQPQHF. The CDR3 DNA reads TGTGCCAGCAGCCCAGGGACACCGGTCAATCAGCCCCAGCATTTT.

The V and J genes are TRBV12-3 or TRBV12-4 and TRBJ1-6; D possibly corresponds to TRBD1 (5 bases). The V and J ends lost 3 bases and 9 bases respectively, with 15 bases between them. The CDR3 consists of 15 residues. CDR3 in amino acids: CASSLGDFGGSPLHF. DNA for the CDR3: TGTGCCAGCAGTTTGGGGGACTTTGGGGGTTCACCCCTCCACTTT.